Below, 3 T cell receptor beta chains from the same sample are listed, as sequenced in a study of CD8 T cells in Susac syndrome. Reverse transcription used roughly 0.45 to 1 ug RNA and random hexamers. TCRdb used MiXCR to reprocess the immunoSEQ multiplex PCR reads, holding one entry per CDR3 protein. The repertoire includes hundreds of thousands of distinct CDR3 sequences, around 95% of them detected once, and about 0.071% sits in the top ten. The sample comprised CD4+ T cells from PBMCs. The receptors here all came from a human donor with multiple sclerosis.

CDR3 residues: CASSPRTVSSYEQYF. CDR3 coding DNA: TGTGCCAGCAGCCCCCGGACAGTTAGCTCCTACGAGCAGTACTTC. V is TRBV7-9 and J is TRBJ2-7; TRBD1 might be the D (6 bases). This CDR3 comprises 15 residues. Trimming left V 5 bases short and J 0 bases short, with 14 bases between. CDR1 and CDR2 from the germline V gene are SEHNR and FQNEAQ (reference sequence).

The rearrangement links TRBV5-6 to TRBJ2-1, with D tentatively TRBD2 (6 bases). This CDR3 is built from 13 residues. Trimming took off 3 bases at V and 10 bases at J, with 14 bases between the two ends. CDR1 is SGHDT and CDR2 is YYEEEE in the germline V gene. The CDR3 sequence is CASSWGDRTEQFF. The CDR3 nucleotides read TGTGCCAGCAGCTGGGGGGATAGGACAGAGCAGTTCTTC.

The genes are TRBV10-3 and TRBJ2-3; no clear D gene. This CDR3 is built from 12 residues. Germline CDR1 reads ENHRY; CDR2 reads SYGVKD. V lost 6 bases, J lost 0 bases, and 4 bases lay in between. CDR3 in amino acids: CAISPSTDTQYF. The CDR3 region has the DNA TGTGCCATCAGCCCAAGCACAGATACGCAGTATTTT.